The 4 T cell receptor beta chains below all came from one sample that was sequenced in a study of blood T cell repertoires in COVID-19. The repertoire was sequenced with immunoSEQ multiplex PCR; TCRdb's copy has only in-frame clones and lacks some. The sample lists tens of thousands of clones, about 85% occurring once. The sample comprised peripheral blood. The source is an elderly woman with acute or convalescent COVID-19.

The chain is built from TRBV5-1 and TRBJ1-5; 10 nucleotides line up with TRBD1. V shed 4 bases and J 6 bases; nucleotides not matched to a gene: 1. CDR3 length equals 13 residues. Germline CDR1 is SGHRS and CDR2 is YFSETQ. CDR3 amino acids: CASSRTGGQPQHF. In DNA, the CDR3 is TGCGCCAGCAGCAGGACAGGGGGTCAGCCCCAGCATTTT.

The chain links TRBV12-3 or TRBV12-4 to TRBJ1-5; no firm D call. V dropped 3 bases and J dropped 1 base, with 4 bases sitting between them. This CDR3 has 13 residues. CDR3 in amino acids: CASSLSSNQPQHF. The CDR3 coding sequence is TGTGCCAGCAGTTTGAGCAGCAATCAGCCCCAGCATTTT.

The chain links TRBV6-2 or TRBV6-3 to TRBJ1-1; TRBD1 agrees at 8 bases. The CDR3 has 14 residues. Germline V gene data show CDR1 as MNHEY and CDR2 as SVGEGT. V shed 4 bases and J 6 bases; nucleotides not matched to a gene: 7. The DNA of the CDR3 is TGTGCCAGCAGTTTGACAGGGGCAGGGGCTGAAGCTTTCTTT. The encoded protein is CASSLTGAGAEAFF.

The V gene is TRBV7-2, the J gene TRBJ1-3; D may be TRBD1 (6 bases). V dropped 2 bases and J dropped 8 bases, with 13 bases sitting between them. CDR3 length: 14 amino acids. The germline CDR1 and CDR2 sequences are SGHTA and FQGNSA. The CDR3 DNA reads TGTGCCAGCAGCTTAACCCAGGGGTCCGACACCATATATTTT. Translating gives CASSLTQGSDTIYF.